This T cell receptor (beta chain) was documented in a study of T cell clones after liver transplantation. Turning to the study itself: Immunosuppression withdrawal was tried within 2 years after liver transplantation in this trial. TCRbeta sequencing after a pre-transplant mixed lymphocyte reaction identified graft-donor-reactive clones, later tracked in post-transplant blood. Third-party-reactive TCRbeta sequences from pre-transplant mixed lymphocyte reactions served as antigen-independent comparators. Tolerance: complete withdrawal held at least one year, liver enzymes staying within twice normal.

The CDR3 is 10 residues long. Between the trimmed V and J ends, which lost 4 bases and 4 bases, there was a span of 1 base. CDR1 is MNHEY, CDR2 SVGAGI, per germline. Repertoires were generated with immunoSEQ multiplex PCR, while TCRdb's copy carries only in-frame clones and drops some. The table shows over 90,000 clones, with about 80% occurring only once. The clonotype originates from a human patient who received a liver transplant. Part of the T cell pool may stem from the graft donor. The sequencing here drew on CD4+ T cells from blood, taken 45 to 50 months after liver transplant. The chain employs TRBV6-5 and TRBJ1-1; no clear D gene. The CDR3 loop is CASSSTEAFF. As DNA, the CDR3 is TGTGCCAGCAGTTCCACTGAAGCTTTCTTT.